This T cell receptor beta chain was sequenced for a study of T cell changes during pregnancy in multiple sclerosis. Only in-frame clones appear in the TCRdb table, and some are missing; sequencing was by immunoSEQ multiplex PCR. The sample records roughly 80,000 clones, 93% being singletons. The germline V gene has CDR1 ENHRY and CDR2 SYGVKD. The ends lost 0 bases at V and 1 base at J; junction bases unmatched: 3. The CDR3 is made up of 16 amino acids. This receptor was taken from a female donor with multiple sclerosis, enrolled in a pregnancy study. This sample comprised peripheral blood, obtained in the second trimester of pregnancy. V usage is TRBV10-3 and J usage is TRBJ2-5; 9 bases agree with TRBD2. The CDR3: CAISESGGGAQETQYF. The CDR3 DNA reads TGTGCCATCAGTGAGTCGGGCGGGGGGGCCCAAGAGACCCAGTACTTC.